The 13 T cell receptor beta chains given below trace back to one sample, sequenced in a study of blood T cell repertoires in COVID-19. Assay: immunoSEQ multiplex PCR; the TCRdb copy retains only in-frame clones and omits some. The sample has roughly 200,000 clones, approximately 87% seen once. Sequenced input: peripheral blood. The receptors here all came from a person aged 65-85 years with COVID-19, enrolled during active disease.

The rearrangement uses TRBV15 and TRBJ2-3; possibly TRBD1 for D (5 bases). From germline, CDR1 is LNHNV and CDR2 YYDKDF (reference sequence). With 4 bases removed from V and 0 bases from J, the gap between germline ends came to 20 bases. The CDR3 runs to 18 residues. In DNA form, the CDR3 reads TGTGCCACCAGCACGGGCAGGGAATCAGCACCAAGCACAGATACGCAGTATTTT. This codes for CATSTGRESAPSTDTQYF.

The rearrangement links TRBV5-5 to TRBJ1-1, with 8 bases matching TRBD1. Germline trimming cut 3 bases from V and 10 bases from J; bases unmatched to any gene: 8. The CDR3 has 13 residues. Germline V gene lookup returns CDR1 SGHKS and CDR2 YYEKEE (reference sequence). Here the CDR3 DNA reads TGTGCCAGCAGCTCCGGACAGGGTGAGAGAGCTTTCTTT. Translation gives CASSSGQGERAFF.

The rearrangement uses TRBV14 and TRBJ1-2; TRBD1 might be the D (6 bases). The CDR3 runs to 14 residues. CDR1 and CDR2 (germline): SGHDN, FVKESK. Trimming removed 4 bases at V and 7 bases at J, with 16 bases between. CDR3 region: CASSPGMGAIGYTF. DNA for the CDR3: TGTGCCAGCAGCCCGGGGATGGGGGCAATTGGCTACACCTTC. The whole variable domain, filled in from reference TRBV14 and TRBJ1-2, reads EAGVTQFPSHSVIEKGQTVTLRCDPISGHDNLYWYRRVMGKEIKFLLHFVKESKQDESGMPNNRFLAERTGGTYSTLKVQPAELEDSGVYFCASSPGMGAIGYTFGSGTRLTVV.

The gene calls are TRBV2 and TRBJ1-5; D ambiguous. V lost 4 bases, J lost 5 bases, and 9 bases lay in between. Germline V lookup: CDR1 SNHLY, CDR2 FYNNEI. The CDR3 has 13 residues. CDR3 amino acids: CASSGWADQPQHF. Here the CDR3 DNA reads TGTGCCAGCAGTGGCTGGGCAGATCAGCCCCAGCATTTT.

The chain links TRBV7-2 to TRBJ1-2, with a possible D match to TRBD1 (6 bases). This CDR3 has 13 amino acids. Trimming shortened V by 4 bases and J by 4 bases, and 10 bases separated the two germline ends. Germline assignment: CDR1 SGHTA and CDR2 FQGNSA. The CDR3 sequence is CASSYKDSYGYTF. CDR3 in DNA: TGTGCCAGCAGCTATAAGGACAGCTATGGCTACACCTTC.

CDR3 in amino acids: CSASLAGGTYEQYF. As DNA, the CDR3 is TGCAGTGCTAGTCTAGCGGGGGGGACCTACGAGCAGTACTTC. The V gene is TRBV20-1, the J gene TRBJ2-7; 12 bases map to TRBD2. Germline V CDR1 and CDR2: DFQATT, SNEGSKA (reference sequence). J lost 2 bases, V lost 3 bases, and 2 bases had no gene match. CDR3 length: 14 amino acids.

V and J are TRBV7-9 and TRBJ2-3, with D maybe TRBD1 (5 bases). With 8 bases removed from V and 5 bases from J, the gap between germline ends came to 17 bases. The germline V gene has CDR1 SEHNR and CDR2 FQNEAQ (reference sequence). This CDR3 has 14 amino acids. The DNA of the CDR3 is TGTGCCAGCGGGGCAACCTGGCCGGGAGATACGCAGTATTTT. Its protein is CASGATWPGDTQYF.

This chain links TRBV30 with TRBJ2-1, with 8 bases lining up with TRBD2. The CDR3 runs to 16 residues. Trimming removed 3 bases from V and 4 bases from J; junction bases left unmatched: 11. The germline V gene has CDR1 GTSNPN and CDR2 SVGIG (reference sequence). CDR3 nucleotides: TGTGCCTGGAGCCACGAAGACAGCGGGGGTTACAATGAGCAGTTCTTC. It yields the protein CAWSHEDSGGYNEQFF.

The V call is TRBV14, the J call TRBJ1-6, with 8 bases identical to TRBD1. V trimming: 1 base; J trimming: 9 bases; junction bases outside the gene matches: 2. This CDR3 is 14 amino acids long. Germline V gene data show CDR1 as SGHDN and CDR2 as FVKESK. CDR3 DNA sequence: TGTGCCAGCAGCCAAGGACAGGGGCTTTCACCCCTCCACTTT. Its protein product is CASSQGQGLSPLHF.

The CDR3 protein is CASSLTATGAGNTIYF. The CDR3, as DNA: TGTGCCAGCAGCTTAACCGCGACAGGGGCTGGAAACACCATATATTTT. The V call is TRBV7-2, the J call TRBJ1-3; 8 positions match TRBD1. CDR3 length: 16 residues. Germline loops: CDR1 SGHTA, CDR2 FQGNSA. J gave up 2 bases and V 2 bases, and 5 bases lay outside the gene matches.

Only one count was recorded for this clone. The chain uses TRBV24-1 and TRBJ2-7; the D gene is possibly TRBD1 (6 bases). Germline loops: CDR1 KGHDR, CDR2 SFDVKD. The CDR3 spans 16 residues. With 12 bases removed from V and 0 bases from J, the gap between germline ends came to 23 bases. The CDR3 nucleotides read TGTGCCGCTGCCGGCTCCCGGGACACTCCCTCCTACGAGCAGTACTTC. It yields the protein CAAAGSRDTPSYEQYF.

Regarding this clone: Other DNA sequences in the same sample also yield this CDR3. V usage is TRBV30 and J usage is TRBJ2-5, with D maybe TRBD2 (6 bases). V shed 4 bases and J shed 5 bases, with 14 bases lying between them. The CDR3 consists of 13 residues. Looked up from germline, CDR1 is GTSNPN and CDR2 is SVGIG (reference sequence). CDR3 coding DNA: TGTGCCTGGAAAAGGGGTGGGGGGGAGACCCAGTACTTC. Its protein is CAWKRGGGETQYF.

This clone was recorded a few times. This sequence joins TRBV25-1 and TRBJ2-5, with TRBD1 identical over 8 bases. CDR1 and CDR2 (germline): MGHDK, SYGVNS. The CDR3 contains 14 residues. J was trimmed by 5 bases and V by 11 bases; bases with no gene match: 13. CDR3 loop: CAYDTQGAQETQYF. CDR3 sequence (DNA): TGTGCCTACGACACCCAGGGGGCCCAGGAGACCCAGTACTTC.